This record concerns one T cell receptor beta chain sequence. The age range of participants was about 18 to 89 years, with residence in around 22 US areas. Cohort 3 recovered donors had two negative PCRs, clearance, or symptom resolution. Clones were read by immunoSEQ multiplex PCR, and TCRdb kept only the in-frame ones, dropping some. This table has 200,000 to 250,000 clones, roughly nine tenths appearing once. Germline values: CDR1 SGHVS, CDR2 FQNEAQ. There are 17 residues in the CDR3. The J segment lost 0 bases and the V segment lost 4 bases, leaving 8 bases of the junction unmatched. This entry is derived from a study of blood T cell repertoires in COVID-19. In the study overall: Material from acute and convalescent COVID-19 was sourced from the United States, Italy and Spain. PBMCs, B-cell-depleted T cells, or T cells were the source of the cDNA or gDNA that made up the material.

This clonotype was sampled from a man aged 25 to 45 who had recovered from COVID-19. The chain recombines TRBV7-8 with TRBJ1-5, with 8 bases identical to TRBD1. The specimen sequenced was PBMCs or T cells enriched from blood (not recorded which). This CDR3 reads CASSSHRGFYSNQPQHF. For the CDR3, the DNA is TGTGCCAGCAGCTCCCACAGGGGGTTTTATAGCAATCAGCCCCAGCATTTT.